The clone carrying this T cell receptor beta chain was found many times. Its antigen is not known. CDR1 and CDR2 from the germline V gene are LGHNT and FRNRAP. The J segment lost 3 bases and the V segment lost 0 bases, leaving 6 bases of the junction unmatched. CDR3 length: 16 amino acids. The data are from a study of Graves' ophthalmopathy and Graves' hyperthyroidism. Points from the study as a whole: A classifier, a 13-signature model, separated ophthalmopathy from stable hyperthyroidism with about 87% sensitivity and approximately 81% specificity.

The authors amplified TCR beta CDR3 regions from RNA transcripts. An initial RT-PCR round employing HTBI primers preceded a second-round multiplex PCR. TCRdb recomputed calls from the multiplex PCR reads with MiXCR, one row per CDR3 protein. Among hundreds of thousands of distinct CDR3 sequences, 22% were seen once, and the ten largest hold 7.1%. Ophthalmopathy absent within 18 months of follow-up marked hyperthyroidism as stable. The origin of this receptor is a woman younger than 30 with stable Graves' hyperthyroidism. Some clones in this sample may be carry-over from other donors' samples. The specimen was peripheral blood. V gene TRBV12-5 combines with J gene TRBJ1-1; TRBD1 aligns across 8 bases. The CDR3 sequence is CASGLVPDREDTEAFF. The CDR3 DNA reads TGTGCTAGTGGTTTGGTTCCGGACAGGGAGGACACTGAAGCTTTCTTT.